This TCR beta chain is from a study of T cell repertoires in cytomegalovirus infection. This clonotype was seen repeatedly, ten times or more. In TCRdb, the reads were re-called with MiXCR into one record per CDR3 protein. The table shows over 300,000 distinct CDR3 sequences, with over 7.5% occurring only once. The germline V gene has CDR1 SEHNR and CDR2 FQNEAQ (reference sequence). V gave up 2 bases and J gave up 4 bases, with 17 bases separating them. The CDR3 consists of 16 residues. This clonotype was sampled from a human donor in good health (CMV status not recorded). Some clones in this sample may be carry-over from other donors' samples. The gene calls are TRBV7-9 and TRBJ2-5; D is possibly TRBD1 (7 bases). The sequencing sample was made of PBMCs. CDR3 DNA sequence: TGTGCCAGCAGCTTACACGGCAGGGGGGCAGGAGAGACCCAGTACTTC. This sequence encodes CASSLHGRGAGETQYF. The full variable domain, with the rest looked up from reference TRBV7-9 and TRBJ2-5, is DTGVSQNPRHKITKRGQNVTFRCDPISEHNRLYWYRQTLGQGPEFLTYFQNEAQLEKSRLLSDRFSAERPKGSFSTLEIQRTEQGDSAMYLCASSLHGRGAGETQYFGPGTRLLVL.